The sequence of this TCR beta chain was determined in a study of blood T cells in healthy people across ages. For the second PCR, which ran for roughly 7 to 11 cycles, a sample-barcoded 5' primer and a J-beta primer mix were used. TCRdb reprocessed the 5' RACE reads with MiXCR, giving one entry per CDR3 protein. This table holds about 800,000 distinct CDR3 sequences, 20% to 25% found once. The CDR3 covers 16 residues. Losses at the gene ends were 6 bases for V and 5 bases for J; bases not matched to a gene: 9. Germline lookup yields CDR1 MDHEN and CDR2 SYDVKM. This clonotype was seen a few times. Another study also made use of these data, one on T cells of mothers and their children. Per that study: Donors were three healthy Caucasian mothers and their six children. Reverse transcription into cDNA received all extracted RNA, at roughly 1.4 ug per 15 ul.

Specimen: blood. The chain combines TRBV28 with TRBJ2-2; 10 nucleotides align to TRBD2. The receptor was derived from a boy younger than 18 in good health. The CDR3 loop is CASSYGLAAGTGELFF. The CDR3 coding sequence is TGTGCCAGCAGCTACGGACTAGCGGCGGGTACCGGGGAGCTGTTTTTT.